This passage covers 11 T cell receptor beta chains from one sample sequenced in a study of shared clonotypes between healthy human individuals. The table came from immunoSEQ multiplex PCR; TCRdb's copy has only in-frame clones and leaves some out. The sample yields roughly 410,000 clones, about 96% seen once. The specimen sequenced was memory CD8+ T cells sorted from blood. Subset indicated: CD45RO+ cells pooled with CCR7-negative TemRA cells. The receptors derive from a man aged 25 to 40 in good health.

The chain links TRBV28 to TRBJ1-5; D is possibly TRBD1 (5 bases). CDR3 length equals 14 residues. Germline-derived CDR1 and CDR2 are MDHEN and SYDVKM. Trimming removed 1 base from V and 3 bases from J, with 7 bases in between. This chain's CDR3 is CASSLSGYNQPQHF. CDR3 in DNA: TGTGCCAGCAGTTTATCAGGGTACAATCAGCCCCAGCATTTT. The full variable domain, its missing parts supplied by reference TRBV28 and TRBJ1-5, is DVKVTQSSRYLVKRTGEKVFLECVQDMDHENMFWYRQDPGLGLRLIYFSYDVKMKEKGDIPEGYSVSREKKERFSLILESASTNQTSMYLCASSLSGYNQPQHFGDGTRLSIL.

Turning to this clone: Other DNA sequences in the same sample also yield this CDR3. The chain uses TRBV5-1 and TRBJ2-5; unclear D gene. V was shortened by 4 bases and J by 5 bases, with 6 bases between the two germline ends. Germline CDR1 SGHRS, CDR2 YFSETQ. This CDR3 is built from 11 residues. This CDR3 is CASSQQETQYF. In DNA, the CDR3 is TGCGCCAGCAGCCAACAGGAGACCCAGTACTTC.

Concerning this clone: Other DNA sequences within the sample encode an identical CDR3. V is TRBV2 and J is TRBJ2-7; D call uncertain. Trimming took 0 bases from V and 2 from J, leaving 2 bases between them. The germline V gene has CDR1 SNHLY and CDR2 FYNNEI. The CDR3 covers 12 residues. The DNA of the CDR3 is TGTGCCAGCAGTGAAGCTGCCTACGAGCAGTACTTC. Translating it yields CASSEAAYEQYF.

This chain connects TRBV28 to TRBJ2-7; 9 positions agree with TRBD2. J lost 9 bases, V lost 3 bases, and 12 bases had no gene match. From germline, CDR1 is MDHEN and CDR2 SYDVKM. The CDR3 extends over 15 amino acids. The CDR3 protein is CASSLDLAGIRGQYF. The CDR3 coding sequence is TGTGCCAGCAGTTTGGATCTAGCGGGAATTAGAGGGCAGTACTTC. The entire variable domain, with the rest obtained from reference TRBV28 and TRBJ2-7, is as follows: DVKVTQSSRYLVKRTGEKVFLECVQDMDHENMFWYRQDPGLGLRLIYFSYDVKMKEKGDIPEGYSVSREKKERFSLILESASTNQTSMYLCASSLDLAGIRGQYFGPGTRLTVT.

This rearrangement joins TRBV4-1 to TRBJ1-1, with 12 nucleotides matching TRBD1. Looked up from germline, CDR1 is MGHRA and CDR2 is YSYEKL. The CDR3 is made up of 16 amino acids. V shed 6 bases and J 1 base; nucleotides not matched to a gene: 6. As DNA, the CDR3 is TGCGCCAGCAGACGACCGGGACAGGGGGCGAACACTGAAGCTTTCTTT. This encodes CASRRPGQGANTEAFF.

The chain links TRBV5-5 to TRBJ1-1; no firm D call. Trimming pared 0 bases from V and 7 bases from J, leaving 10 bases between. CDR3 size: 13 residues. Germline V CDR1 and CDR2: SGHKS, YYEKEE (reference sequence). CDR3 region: CASSLAGQIEAFF. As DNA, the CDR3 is TGTGCCAGCAGCTTGGCGGGTCAGATTGAAGCTTTCTTT. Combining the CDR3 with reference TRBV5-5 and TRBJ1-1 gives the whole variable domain DAGVTQSPTHLIKTRGQQVTLRCSPISGHKSVSWYQQVLGQGPQFIFQYYEKEERGRGNFPDRFSARQFPNYSSELNVNALLLGDSALYLCASSLAGQIEAFFGQGTRLTVV.

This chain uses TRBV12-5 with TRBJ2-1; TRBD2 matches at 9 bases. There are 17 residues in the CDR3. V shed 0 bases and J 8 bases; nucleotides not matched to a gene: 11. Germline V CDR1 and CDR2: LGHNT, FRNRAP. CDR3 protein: CASGLVVAGGPGDEQFF. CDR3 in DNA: TGTGCTAGTGGTTTGGTAGTGGCGGGAGGGCCTGGGGATGAGCAGTTCTTC.

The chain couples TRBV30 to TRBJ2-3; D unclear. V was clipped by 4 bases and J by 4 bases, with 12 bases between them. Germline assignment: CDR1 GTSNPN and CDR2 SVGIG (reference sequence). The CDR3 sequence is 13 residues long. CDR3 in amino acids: CAWIPGLADTQYF. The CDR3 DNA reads TGTGCCTGGATTCCCGGCCTAGCAGATACGCAGTATTTT.

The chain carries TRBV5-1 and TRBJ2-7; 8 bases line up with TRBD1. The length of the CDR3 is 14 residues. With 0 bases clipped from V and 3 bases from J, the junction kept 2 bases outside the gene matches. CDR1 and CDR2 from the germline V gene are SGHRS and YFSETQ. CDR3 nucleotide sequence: TGCGCCAGCAGCTTGGGCGGGACAGGCTACGAGCAGTACTTC. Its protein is CASSLGGTGYEQYF.

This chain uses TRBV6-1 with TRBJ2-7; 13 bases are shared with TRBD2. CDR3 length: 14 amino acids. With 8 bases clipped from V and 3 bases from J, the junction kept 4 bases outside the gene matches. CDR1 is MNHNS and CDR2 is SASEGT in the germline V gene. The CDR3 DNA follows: TGTGCCAGCGAGAGGACTAGCGGGAGCTACGAGCAGTACTTC. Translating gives CASERTSGSYEQYF.

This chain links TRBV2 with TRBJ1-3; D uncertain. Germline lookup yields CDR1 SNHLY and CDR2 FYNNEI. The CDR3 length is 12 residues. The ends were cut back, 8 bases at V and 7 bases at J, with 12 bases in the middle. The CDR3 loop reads CASVISPNTIYF. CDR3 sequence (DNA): TGTGCCAGCGTTATCAGTCCGAACACCATATATTTT.